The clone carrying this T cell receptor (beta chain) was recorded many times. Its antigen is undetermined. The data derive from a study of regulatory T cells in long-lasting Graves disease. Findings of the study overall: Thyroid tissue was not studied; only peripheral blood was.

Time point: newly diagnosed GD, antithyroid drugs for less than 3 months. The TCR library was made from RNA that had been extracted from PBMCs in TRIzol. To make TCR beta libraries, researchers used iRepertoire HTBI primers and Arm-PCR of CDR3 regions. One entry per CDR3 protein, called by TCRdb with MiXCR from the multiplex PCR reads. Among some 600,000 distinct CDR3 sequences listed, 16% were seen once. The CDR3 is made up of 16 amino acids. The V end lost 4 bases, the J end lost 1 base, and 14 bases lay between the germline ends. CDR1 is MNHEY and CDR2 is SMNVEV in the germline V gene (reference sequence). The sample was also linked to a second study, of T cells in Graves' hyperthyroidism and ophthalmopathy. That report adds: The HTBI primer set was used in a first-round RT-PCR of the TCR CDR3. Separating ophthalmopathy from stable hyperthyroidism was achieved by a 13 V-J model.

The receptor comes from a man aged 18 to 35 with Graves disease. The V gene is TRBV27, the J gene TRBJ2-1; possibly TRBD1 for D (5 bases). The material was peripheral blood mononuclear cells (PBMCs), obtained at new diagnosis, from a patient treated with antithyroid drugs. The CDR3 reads CASSSPVRASYNEQFF. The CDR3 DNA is TGTGCCAGCAGTTCCCCCGTCAGGGCTTCCTACAATGAGCAGTTCTTC.